Sequencing of this T cell receptor beta chain was carried out in a study of metastatic and nonmetastatic thyroid tumors (dated by TCRdb to 2018 to 2021). A note on the overall study: For patients with malignant and with benign thyroid disease, the researchers compared repertoires between peripheral blood samples and tumor or nodule tissue samples.

Library construction relied on PCR. TCRdb shows the sequencer as Illumina HiSeq 4000. High-throughput sequencing was used to profile the TCR beta-chain CDR3 region of every patient. On the study's bioinformatics: The researchers built a classifier to tell apart papillary thyroid cancer patients with distant metastasis, based on CDR3 differences among clinicopathological groups. Repertoire diversity was assessed with the Shannon index, and tumor-blood repertoire similarity with the Morisita-Horn index. The public reads were reprocessed in TCRdb via fastp at Q25 and MiXCR, keeping in-frame beta chains. TCRdb, rather than the study authors, made the V and J calls. This sample lists over 13,000 clones; 20% to 25% were detected once. The top ten clonotypes cover around 8% of the sample. The research as a whole found: TCR beta diversity was reported as significantly higher in malignant tumors than in benign nodules, in both blood and tumor samples.

Before undergoing thyroid surgery, none of the patients had been given any kind of treatment. The study retrospectively analysed patient clinical samples collected from about 2012 to 2018 using T-cell receptor beta sequencing. This clone was found many times. There is no known antigen for this receptor. The input lacks base qualities; no much larger clone sits a single base away. V is cut by 6 bases and J by 4 bases, and the space between the germline ends is 9 bases. The CDR3 starts with the cysteine, ends with the phenylalanine, and has 13 residues. The sequence is cut down to CDR3 DNA, 39 bases in frame from base 1. Via the germline V gene (reference sequence), CDR1 is LNHDA and CDR2 SQIVND.

The sequence derives from a female donor with papillary thyroid cancer or a benign thyroid nodule (not recorded which). Some clones in this sample may be carry-over from other donors' samples. The sample consisted of blood. The rearrangement combines TRBV19 with TRBJ2-2, with no confidently assigned D gene. The sequenced DNA: TGTGCCAGTAGATGGACCCTCACCGGGGAGCTGTTTTTT. Protein translation: CASRWTLTGELFF.